Included here is one T cell receptor beta chain sequence, with context. A read error is possible here, since a much larger clone lies one base away. This entry is derived from a study of T cells in Graves' hyperthyroidism and ophthalmopathy. Study-level background: Peripheral blood draws took place at initial diagnosis, ahead of any treatment.

Amplified regions were TCR beta CDR3 sequences from RNA transcripts. First-round RT-PCR of the TCR CDR3 relied on the HTBI primer set. TCRdb recomputed calls from the multiplex PCR reads with MiXCR, one row per CDR3 protein. Counted here are some 300,000 distinct CDR3 sequences, roughly 15% occurring once; the ten biggest clones make up roughly 7.9%. Recently diagnosed hyperthyroidism of less than 2 months' duration affected patients aged 18 to 65. Patients were excluded because of uncontrolled infection, other autoimmune disease, pregnancy or lactation. Over 9 ml of fresh peripheral blood supplied the PBMCs. Sequences were obtained from blood. The receptor's source is a middle-aged woman with Graves' hyperthyroidism.

CDR3 in amino acids: CASSPGWGDTQCF. DNA for the CDR3: TGTGCCAGCAGTCCGGGCTGGGGGGATACGCAGTGTTTT. The chain couples TRBV7-2 to TRBJ2-3; D is perhaps TRBD2 (6 bases). The germline V gene has CDR1 SGHTA and CDR2 FQGNSA. This CDR3 spans 13 amino acids.